A selection of T cell receptor beta chains follows, all from one sample in a study of blood T cell repertoires in COVID-19. TCRdb keeps only in-frame clones here, not all; method: immunoSEQ multiplex PCR. This table has around 300,000 clones, almost 90% appearing once. Material for sequencing was PBMCs or T cells enriched from blood (not recorded which). The receptors come from a young woman with acute COVID-19. Each CDR3 is given with its conserved first and last residue. The D gene is left open where the match is weak. Where a row states a size, it is once, few, many or the class of an expanded clone; other rows omit it.

J gene,D gene,V gene,clone size,CDR3 DNA,CDR3 protein
TRBJ1-3,TRBD1,TRBV18,.,TGTGCCAGCTCACCTAATAGACAGGGCGAAACTGGAAACACCATATATTTT,CASSPNRQGETGNTIYF
TRBJ2-6,TRBD1,TRBV7-3,few,TGTGCCAGCAGCTTAACAGCGGACAGGGGTGGCGCCAACGTCCTGACTTTC,CASSLTADRGGANVLTF
TRBJ2-1,TRBD2,TRBV6-1,.,TGTGCCAGCAGTGTGCCCGCCCCTCTAGCGGGAGACTACAATGAGCAGTTCTTC,CASSVPAPLAGDYNEQFF
TRBJ2-1,.,TRBV7-6,.,TGTGCCAGCAGTTTAAGGAGCTCCTACAATGAGCAGTTCTTC,CASSLRSSYNEQFF
TRBJ2-7,.,TRBV7-9,once,TGTGCCAGCAGCTTGACACTAGCCTCCGAGCAGTACTTC,CASSLTLASEQYF
TRBJ2-3,TRBD2,TRBV14,.,TGTGCCAGCACCTCCGGCGGGAGAGGAACAGATACGCAGTATTTT,CASTSGGRGTDTQYF
TRBJ1-5,.,TRBV6-5,once,TGTGCCAGCAGTTACCCTACAGATTATAGCAATCAGCCCCAGCATTTT,CASSYPTDYSNQPQHF
TRBJ2-7,.,TRBV18,.,TGTGCCAGCTCACCACCGGGGGCGTACGAGCAGTACTTC,CASSPPGAYEQYF
TRBJ2-3,.,TRBV18,.,TGTGCCAGCTCACATCATGAGCGGGTGACAGATACGCAGTATTTT,CASSHHERVTDTQYF
TRBJ1-1,.,TRBV6-2/TRBV6-3,.,TGTGCCAGCAGTCGGGGGAGGGTGGGCATGAACACTGAAGCTTTCTTT,CASSRGRVGMNTEAFF
TRBJ1-3,.,TRBV4-1,.,TGCGCCAGCAGCCAAGTGGCTTTTGTCTCTGGAAACACCATATATTTT,CASSQVAFVSGNTIYF
TRBJ2-7,TRBD2,TRBV7-2,.,TGTGCCAGCAGCCTCCGGATACAAACTAGCGGGAGTTTCTACGAGCAGTACTTC,CASSLRIQTSGSFYEQYF
TRBJ2-5,.,TRBV6-2/TRBV6-3,.,TGTGCCAGCAGTATTTATGAGACCCAGTACTTC,CASSIYETQYF
TRBJ2-7,TRBD1,TRBV2,.,TGTGCCAGCAGTGGACAGGGAATCTACGAGCAGTACTTC,CASSGQGIYEQYF
TRBJ2-1,TRBD2,TRBV14,.,TGTGCCAGCAGCCCCTCCGGGAGGGCCTACAATGAGCAGTTCTTC,CASSPSGRAYNEQFF
TRBJ2-3,.,TRBV9,.,TGTGCCAGCAGCCCTGGTCAGGGAAGCACAGATACGCAGTATTTT,CASSPGQGSTDTQYF
TRBJ2-7,.,TRBV27,once,TGTGCCAGCAGTCCCTTGGACAGAGAGACACGCTACGAGCAGTACTTC,CASSPLDRETRYEQYF
TRBJ1-1,.,TRBV7-2,.,TGTGCCAGCAGCCCCCCCTGGGCGTCTGAAGCTTTCTTT,CASSPPWASEAFF
TRBJ1-2,TRBD1,TRBV4-3,.,TGCGCCAGCAGCCAAGATGGGACAGGGGGGTATGGCTACACCTTC,CASSQDGTGGYGYTF
TRBJ1-1,.,TRBV7-9,.,TGTGCCAGCAGCACAGGGACGGCGAACACTGAAGCTTTCTTT,CASSTGTANTEAFF
TRBJ1-6,.,TRBV6-1,once,TGTGCCAGCAGTGAACTGTCACCCCTCCACTTT,CASSELSPLHF
TRBJ2-3,TRBD2,TRBV28,.,TGTGCCAGCAGTCCCGGGACTAGCGGGAAAGATACGCAGTATTTT,CASSPGTSGKDTQYF
TRBJ2-7,TRBD1,TRBV19,.,TGTGCCAGTAGTACCCCTCCCGGGACAGGGGGGTTCCCCTTTCGAGTGCAGTACTTC,CASSTPPGTGGFPFRVQYF
TRBJ2-3,.,TRBV5-1,.,TGCGCCAGCAGCCACGCCCGCGGGTCAGATACGCAGTATTTT,CASSHARGSDTQYF
TRBJ1-1,TRBD1,TRBV5-1,.,TGCGCCAGCAGCCCACGTCCCGGGACAGGGGACACTGAAGCTTTCTTT,CASSPRPGTGDTEAFF
TRBJ2-7,TRBD2,TRBV27,few,TGTGCCAGCAGATCCACCGGGACTAGCCCCTCAGGTCGGTACTTC,CASRSTGTSPSGRYF
TRBJ2-1,TRBD2,TRBV7-9,.,TGTGCCAGCAGCTCTCCGGGACTAGGGTCTCATGAGCAGTTCTTC,CASSSPGLGSHEQFF
TRBJ1-1,.,TRBV9,.,TGTGCCAGCAGTTATGGGGCGGGGGACACTGAAGCTTTCTTT,CASSYGAGDTEAFF
TRBJ2-1,TRBD1,TRBV28,.,TGTGCCAGCAGGTCTGGGACAGGGGACTACAATGAGCAGTTCTTC,CASRSGTGDYNEQFF
TRBJ2-6,TRBD2,TRBV4-2,.,TGTGCCAGCAGCCCACAACCGGGACTAGCGGGAGGGCCAAGTGGGGCCAACGTCCTGACTTTC,CASSPQPGLAGGPSGANVLTF
TRBJ2-3,.,TRBV3-1/TRBV3-2,.,TGTGCCAGCAGCCCGCTAGCAATTACTAGCACAGATACGCAGTATTTT,CASSPLAITSTDTQYF
TRBJ2-3,.,TRBV27,.,TGTGCCAGCAGTGCCTCAGGGGGCACAGATACGCAGTATTTT,CASSASGGTDTQYF
TRBJ2-5,.,TRBV4-1,.,TGCGCCAGCAGCCAAGAGGGATCAGCGGTTCTACCAGGTCGGGAGACCCAGTACTTC,CASSQEGSAVLPGRETQYF
TRBJ2-7,.,TRBV30,few,TGTGCCTGGACCTCCGACAGCCTTCCGGGTGCTGAGCAGTACTTC,CAWTSDSLPGAEQYF
TRBJ2-5,.,TRBV11-2,.,TGTGCCAGCAGCTTAGCCCCCCCAGGGGCCCAAGAGACCCAGTACTTC,CASSLAPPGAQETQYF
TRBJ1-6,.,TRBV7-8,few,TGTGCCAGCAGCTTAGTCCCGGGAATCGAGCAGTCACCCCTCCACTTT,CASSLVPGIEQSPLHF
TRBJ2-7,.,TRBV2,.,TGTGCCAGCAGTGATATCTACTACGAGCAGTACTTC,CASSDIYYEQYF